This TCR beta chain derives from a study of blood T cell repertoires in COVID-19. Study in general: PBMCs, B-cell-depleted T cells, or T cells provided the cDNA or gDNA that made up the material.

Here immunoSEQ multiplex PCR was the method, and the copy in TCRdb shows in-frame clones only, minus some. This sample has hundreds of thousands of clones, with over 75% found just once. Assignments of participants to cohorts depended upon their own reported clinical history. V was cut by 0 bases and J by 8 bases, with 11 bases left in between. Germline CDR1 reads SGHAT; CDR2 reads FQNNGV. This CDR3 has 14 amino acids. This clone was recorded only once. Sequencing was performed on PBMCs or T cells enriched from blood (not recorded which). The chain carries TRBV11-2 and TRBJ2-1; D is uncertain. The TCR sequence derives from a young woman who had recovered from COVID-19. CDR3 in amino acids: CASSLDTTRDEQFF. CDR3 in DNA: TGTGCCAGCAGCTTAGATACTACCCGCGATGAGCAGTTCTTC.